This TCR beta chain comes out of a study of T cell repertoires in cytomegalovirus infection. Study-level findings and limits: Carriers of CMV plus the relevant HLA were identified by cumulative public TCR beta family frequency. It was HLA-C-restricted CMV-specific TCR beta clonotypes that dominated the response ex vivo.

In TCRdb, the reads were re-called with MiXCR into one record per CDR3 protein. The data contain 250,000 to 300,000 distinct CDR3 sequences, 20% to 25% of them seen just once; the ten biggest clones take up 15% to 20%. The germline V gene encodes CDR1 MNHEY and CDR2 SMNVEV (reference sequence). The CDR3 sequence is 15 residues long. Trimming shortened V by 4 bases and J by 4 bases, and 16 bases separated the two germline ends. This clonotype has a handful of counts. The antigen is not known. The clonotype originates from a human donor in good health (CMV status not recorded). Some clones in this sample may be carry-over from other donors' samples. The sequenced sample was cultured PBMCs, obtained from culture after CMV antigen stimulation. The J gene is TRBJ2-5, the V gene TRBV27, with D perhaps matching TRBD2 (6 bases). The CDR3 DNA reads TGTGCCAGCAGTTCAGACGGGAGTTGGGGAGAGACCCAGTACTTC. The encoded protein is CASSSDGSWGETQYF.